This T cell receptor beta chain comes out of a study of siplizumab effects on memory and regulatory T cells. Regarding the study as a whole: Treg origin accounted for an average of 68.8% of mappable alloreactive CD4+ clones with siplizumab and 26.9% in controls. Roughly 75-95% of proliferating clones (CD4+ or CD8+) could not be assigned a naive or memory phenotype. Unstimulated subsets accounted for the mapping of only a minor share of the clones that were alloreactive.

This table comes from immunoSEQ multiplex PCR, and its TCRdb copy is limited to in-frame clones, with some not included. In the table there are 45,000 to 60,000 clones, roughly 90% of which are singletons. Comments on this clone: Its antigen is not identified.

The CDR3 loop spans 18 amino acids. Germline-derived CDR1 and CDR2 are KGHSH and LQKENI. Trimming cost V 2 bases and J 5 bases, with 24 bases left between them. This TCR was recovered from a human donor in good health. The sample comprised naive CD8+ T cells sorted from blood. This chain uses TRBV18 with TRBJ2-5; D might be TRBD2 (5 bases). DNA for the CDR3: TGTGCCAGCTCACCATCGCCCGGAGAGGGCCTGAATTGGGAGACCCAGTACTTC. Its protein is CASSPSPGEGLNWETQYF. The variable domain in full, completed from reference TRBV18 and TRBJ2-5, reads NAGVMQNPRHLVRRRGQEARLRCSPMKGHSHVYWYRQLPEEGLKFMVYLQKENIIDESGMPKERFSAEFPKEGPSILRIQQVVRGDSAAYFCASSPSPGEGLNWETQYFGPGTRLLVL.